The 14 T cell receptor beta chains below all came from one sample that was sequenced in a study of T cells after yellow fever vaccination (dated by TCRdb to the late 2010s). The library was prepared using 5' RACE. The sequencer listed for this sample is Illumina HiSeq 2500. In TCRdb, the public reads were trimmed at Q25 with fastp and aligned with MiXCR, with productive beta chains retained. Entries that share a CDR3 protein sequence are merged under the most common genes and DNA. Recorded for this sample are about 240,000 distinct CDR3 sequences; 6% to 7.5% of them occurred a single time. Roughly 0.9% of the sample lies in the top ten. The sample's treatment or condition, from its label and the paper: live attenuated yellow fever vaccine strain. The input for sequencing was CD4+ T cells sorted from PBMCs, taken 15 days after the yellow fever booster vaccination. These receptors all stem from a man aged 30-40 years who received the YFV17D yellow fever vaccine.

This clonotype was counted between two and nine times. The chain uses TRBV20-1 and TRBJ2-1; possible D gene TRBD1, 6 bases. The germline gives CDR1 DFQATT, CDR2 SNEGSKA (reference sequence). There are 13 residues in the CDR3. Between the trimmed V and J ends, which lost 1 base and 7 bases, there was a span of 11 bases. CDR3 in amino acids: CSARGRTENEQFF. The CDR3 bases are TGCAGTGCTAGAGGCAGGACAGAAAATGAGCAGTTCTTC.

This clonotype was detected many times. Written as DNA, the CDR3 is TGCGCCAGCAGCTTGGCGGCAGGGTTATACAATGAGCAGTTCTTC. This translates into CASSLAAGLYNEQFF. This chain links TRBV5-1 with TRBJ2-1; D is perhaps TRBD1 (5 bases). V was pared by 0 bases and J by 4 bases, with 11 bases between. CDR3 size: 15 residues. Germline CDR1 is SGHRS and CDR2 is YFSETQ.

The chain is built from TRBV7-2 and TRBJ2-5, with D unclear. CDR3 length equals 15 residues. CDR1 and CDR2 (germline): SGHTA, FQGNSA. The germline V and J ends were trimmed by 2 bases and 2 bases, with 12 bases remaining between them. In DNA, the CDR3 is TGTGCCAGCAGCTTAAAAACCCGAGTACAAGAGACCCAGTACTTC. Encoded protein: CASSLKTRVQETQYF. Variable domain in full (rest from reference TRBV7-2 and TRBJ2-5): GAGVSQSPSNKVTEKGKDVELRCDPISGHTALYWYRQSLGQGLEFLIYFQGNSAPDKSGLPSDRFSAERTGGSVSTLTIQRTQQEDSAVYLCASSLKTRVQETQYFGPGTRLLVL.

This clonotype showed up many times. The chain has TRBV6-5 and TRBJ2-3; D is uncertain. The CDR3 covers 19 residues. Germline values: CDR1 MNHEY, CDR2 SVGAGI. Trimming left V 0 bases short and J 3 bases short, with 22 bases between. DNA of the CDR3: TGTGCCAGCAGTTACTCACTCGACCCAGACCAGCCCGATACAGATACGCAGTATTTT. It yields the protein CASSYSLDPDQPDTDTQYF.

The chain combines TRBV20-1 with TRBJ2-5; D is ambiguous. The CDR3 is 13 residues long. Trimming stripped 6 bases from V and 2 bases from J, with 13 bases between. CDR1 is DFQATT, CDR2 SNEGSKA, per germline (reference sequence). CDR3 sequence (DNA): TGCAGTGCCCAAATCTCGCGGCAAGAGACCCAGTACTTC. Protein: CSAQISRQETQYF.

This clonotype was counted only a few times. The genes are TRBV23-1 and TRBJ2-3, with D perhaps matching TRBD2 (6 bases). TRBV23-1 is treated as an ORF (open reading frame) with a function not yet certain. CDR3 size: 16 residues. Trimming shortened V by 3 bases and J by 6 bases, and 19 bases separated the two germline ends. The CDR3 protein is CASSHRDLPAGDTQYF. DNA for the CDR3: TGCGCCAGCAGTCACCGGGACTTACCGGCGGGGGATACGCAGTATTTT.

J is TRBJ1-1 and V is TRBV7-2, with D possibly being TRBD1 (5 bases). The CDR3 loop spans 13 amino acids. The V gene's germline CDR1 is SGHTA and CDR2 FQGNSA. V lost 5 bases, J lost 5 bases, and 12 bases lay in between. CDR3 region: CASSRMRGTEAFF. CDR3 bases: TGTGCCAGCAGCCGGATGCGGGGGACTGAAGCTTTCTTT.

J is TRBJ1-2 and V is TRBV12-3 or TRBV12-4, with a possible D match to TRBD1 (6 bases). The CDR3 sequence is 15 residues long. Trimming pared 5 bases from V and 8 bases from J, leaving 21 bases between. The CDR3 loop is CASSVWTALSSGYTF. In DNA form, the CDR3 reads TGTGCCAGCAGTGTTTGGACAGCCCTTTCCAGCGGCTACACCTTC.

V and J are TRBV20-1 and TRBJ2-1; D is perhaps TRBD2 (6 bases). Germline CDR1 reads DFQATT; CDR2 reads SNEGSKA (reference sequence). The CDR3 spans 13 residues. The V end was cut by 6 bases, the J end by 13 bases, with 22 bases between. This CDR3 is CSATTPRDFHQFF. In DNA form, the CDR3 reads TGCAGTGCAACCACCCCCCGGGACTTTCATCAGTTCTTC.

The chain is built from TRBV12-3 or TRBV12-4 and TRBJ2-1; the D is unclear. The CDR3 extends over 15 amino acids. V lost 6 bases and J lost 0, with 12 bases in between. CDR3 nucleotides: TGTGCCAGCAGGGCGGCCTCCAGCTCCTACAATGAGCAGTTCTTC. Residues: CASRAASSSYNEQFF.

This CDR3 reads CASSGGQGPYEQYF. CDR3 sequence (DNA): TGTGCCAGCAGCGGGGGACAGGGCCCCTACGAGCAGTACTTC. The V gene is TRBV7-2, the J gene TRBJ2-7, with 9 bases lining up with TRBD1. V shed 5 bases, J shed 2 bases, and the junction held 4 bases outside the gene matches. There are 14 residues in the CDR3. Germline CDR1 SGHTA, CDR2 FQGNSA. The full variable domain, in which reference TRBV7-2 and TRBJ2-7 provide the parts outside the CDR3, is GAGVSQSPSNKVTEKGKDVELRCDPISGHTALYWYRQSLGQGLEFLIYFQGNSAPDKSGLPSDRFSAERTGGSVSTLTIQRTQQEDSAVYLCASSGGQGPYEQYFGPGTRLTVT.

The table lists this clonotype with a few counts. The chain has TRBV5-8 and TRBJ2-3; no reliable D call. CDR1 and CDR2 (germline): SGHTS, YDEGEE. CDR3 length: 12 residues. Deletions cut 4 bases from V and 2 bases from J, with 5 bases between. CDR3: CASSVLTDTQYF. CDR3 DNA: TGTGCCAGCAGCGTCCTCACAGATACGCAGTATTTT.

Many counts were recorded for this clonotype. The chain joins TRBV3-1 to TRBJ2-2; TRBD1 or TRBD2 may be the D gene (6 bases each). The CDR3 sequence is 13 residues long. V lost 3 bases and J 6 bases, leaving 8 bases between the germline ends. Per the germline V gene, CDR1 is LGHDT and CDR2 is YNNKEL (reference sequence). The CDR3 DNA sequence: TGTGCCAGCAGCCAGAGGGGGGCCGGGGAGCTGTTTTTT. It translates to CASSQRGAGELFF.

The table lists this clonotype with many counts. CDR3 sequence: CASSLQGQRHADTQYF. The CDR3 bases are TGTGCCAGCAGTTTGCAGGGACAGCGTCATGCAGATACGCAGTATTTT. The chain employs TRBV11-2 and TRBJ2-3; 7 nucleotides line up with TRBD1. CDR3 length equals 16 residues. V trimming: 6 bases; J trimming: 4 bases; junction bases outside the gene matches: 13. Germline V gene sequence: CDR1 SGHAT, CDR2 FQNNGV.